This TCR beta chain is from a study of response to subunit inactivated influenza vaccine (dated by TCRdb to between 2017 and 2018). For the study in its entirety: Deep quantitative profiling of the T cell receptor repertoire was used in the study to follow responses to a trivalent subunit inactivated influenza vaccine. Results the study describes overall, beyond this receptor: It was suggested by the authors that each seasonal influenza vaccination may recruit only a limited number of new T cells.

The protocol used for the library was RT-PCR. The listed sequencing device is Illumina HiSeq 2500. Starting from the raw public reads, TCRdb applied fastp trimming at Q25, assembled clones with MiXCR and retained in-frame beta chains. CDR3 protein sequences are deduplicated, and each keeps its most common genes and DNA. For this sample there are 650,000 to 850,000 distinct CDR3 sequences; about 15% appear just once. The top ten clones comprise around 6.5% of the sample. Between the V and J ends, shortened by 1 base and 3 bases respectively, the junction contains 22 bases. Measured from the cysteine to the phenylalanine, the CDR3 is 17 residues long. Only the CDR3 region is kept as DNA, spanning 51 bases read in frame from base 1. The germline V gene (reference sequence) supplies CDR1 DFQATT and CDR2 SNEGSKA. Comment on this clonotype: The antigen it binds to is not known. Base quality data are lacking; no much larger clone is found one base away.

This receptor chain uses TRBV20-1 and TRBJ2-7; no confident D gene assignment can be made. This sample comprised PBMCs from blood, obtained less than 15 days before vaccination. This clonotype originated in a man aged 50-60 years who received an inactivated influenza vaccine. Donor details come from another sample of the same person, matched by shared clones. CDR3 reads: CSARVLGPSDLGYEQYF. In nucleotides, the sequence is TGCAGTGCTAGAGTCCTGGGCCCAAGCGACCTTGGCTACGAGCAGTACTTC.